This record covers a single T cell receptor beta chain. Its antigen is currently not known. It has no much larger one-base neighbor in the sample; base qualities were not kept. V and J lose 3 bases and 4 bases, and a span of 12 bases separates them. The CDR3 starts with the cysteine, ends with the phenylalanine, and has 15 residues. Only the CDR3 DNA is retained, 45 bases long and in frame from the first base. From a lookup of the germline V gene, CDR1 and CDR2 are MDHEN and SYDVKM. TCRbeta CDR3 regions were amplified from genomic DNA by means of the immunoSEQ Assay, a bias-controlled multiplex PCR. In the original analysis: The number of nucleated cells in each sample was estimated from the amplification of reference gene primers within the assay. Sequence reads were collapsed and filtered to measure the absolute abundance of every unique TCRbeta CDR3 rearrangement. For each sample, productive Simpson clonality was calculated by taking the square root of Simpson's diversity index across productive rearrangements. The clones in this table, taken by TCRdb from immuneACCESS, are in-frame only. Not every clone is retained; where verified, under half of the shortfall comes from an unresolved V gene, and the cause of the rest is unknown. V, J and clone size derive from that table, while D and trimming were established from the DNA sequence. A total of 330,000 or so clones appear in this sample, more than 70% of them only once. The ten top clones hold 1.5% to 2.5% of the sample.

The data derive from a study of blood T cell repertoires in COVID-19 (dated by TCRdb to 2020 to 2021). Notes on the research overall: Recovered participants in ImmuneRACE Cohort 3 were defined as having two consecutive negative NP/OP PCR tests, clearance from a healthcare professional, or resolution of symptoms. A de-identified subject ID, COVID-19 status, age in years and sex were almost always included in the sample metadata. Samples came from the ongoing ImmuneRACE study (first 160 participants) plus 1,254 subjects from 6 global collaborators. Deeply sampled blood TCRbeta repertoires from subjects exposed to, actively infected with, or recovered from COVID-19 were included in the dataset. The prospective study material was composed of cDNA or gDNA derived from T cells, B-cell-depleted T cells, or PBMCs. Samples covering the acute and convalescent phases of COVID-19 were provided by collaborators in the United States, Italy and Spain. The repertoires were released in a freely available public database meant as a resource for research on the immune response to SARS-CoV-2. HLA class I and class II types, where available, came from metadata supplied by the sample provider rather than from assay-based typing.

Participants in the prospective study were enrolled through a virtual design, were aged about 18 to 100 years, and lived in approximately 25 United States geographic areas. To assign participants to cohorts, the prospective study relied on clinical history that participants themselves reported in a screening survey and a study questionnaire. Each participant in the prospective study had whole blood, serum and a nasopharyngeal or oropharyngeal swab collected by mobile phlebotomists. Participants in the prospective study had the option to provide additional blood draws and questionnaires over a roughly two-month period. Before DNA extraction, blood samples from the prospective study were shipped at room temperature or frozen. The study at large found these results: The amount of clinical and demographic metadata varied by source and participant and was provided uncurated.

Sequencing was carried out using PBMCs or T cells enriched from blood (not recorded which). The source of this sequence is a man aged 35-49 years in a cohort exposed to, infected with or recovered from COVID-19 (not recorded which). The V gene is TRBV28 and the J gene is TRBJ1-4; TRBD1 might be the D gene, on 6 matching bases. The encoded CDR3 is CASSLWGGFNEKLFF. The nucleotide sequence reads as follows: TGTGCCAGCAGTTTGTGGGGGGGCTTTAATGAAAAACTGTTTTTT.